The 30 T cell receptor beta chains in this list originate from one sample, sequenced in a study of shared clonotypes between healthy human individuals. Repertoires were generated with immunoSEQ multiplex PCR, while TCRdb's copy carries only in-frame clones and drops some. The sample yields about 560,000 clones, around 77% seen once. Sequencing was done on a sample of PBMCs. Source of these receptors: a woman aged 40-49 years in good health. Some clones in this sample may be carry-over from other donors' samples.

V gene TRBV29-1 combines with J gene TRBJ2-7, with TRBD1 identical over 9 bases. Germline lookup yields CDR1 SQVTM and CDR2 ANQGSEA. V gave up 7 bases and J gave up 5 bases; unmatched junction bases: 9. The CDR3 runs to 13 residues. CDR3 sequence: CSAMTGGADEQYF. In DNA form, the CDR3 reads TGCAGCGCCATGACAGGGGGGGCTGACGAGCAGTACTTC.

The gene calls are TRBV7-2 and TRBJ1-4, with TRBD1 matching 8 bases. Germline loops: CDR1 SGHTA, CDR2 FQGNSA. The J segment lost 5 bases and the V segment lost 2 bases, leaving 4 bases of the junction unmatched. The CDR3 loop spans 15 amino acids. The CDR3 DNA is TGTGCCAGCAGCTTATTTAGACAGGGGAATGAAAAACTGTTTTTT. It is translated as CASSLFRQGNEKLFF.

The genes are TRBV7-2 and TRBJ2-1; 11 bases are a match to TRBD1. Trimming at V came to 1 base and at J to 3 bases, leaving 5 bases not matched to a gene. This CDR3 is 17 amino acids long. Per germline, CDR1 SGHTA and CDR2 FQGNSA. CDR3 residues: CASSLGIGTGGYNEQFF. The CDR3 nucleotides read TGTGCCAGCAGCTTAGGAATCGGGACAGGGGGCTACAATGAGCAGTTCTTC.

V usage is TRBV7-2 and J usage is TRBJ2-5; D is perhaps TRBD2 (6 bases). Germline loops: CDR1 SGHTA, CDR2 FQGNSA. The CDR3 runs to 15 residues. V was clipped by 4 bases and J by 7 bases, with 19 bases between them. The chain's CDR3 is CASSSGGSGPLTQYF. The CDR3 DNA reads TGTGCCAGCAGCTCGGGCGGTAGCGGTCCCTTGACCCAGTACTTC.

The chain recombines TRBV5-1 with TRBJ2-5, with 8 bases lining up with TRBD1. The J call is in doubt because the DNA end fits TRBJ2-7 better. This CDR3 has 14 residues. Germline values: CDR1 SGHRS, CDR2 YFSETQ. CDR3 sequence reads: CASSLDRDPDEQYF. The DNA for the CDR3 is TGCGCCAGCAGCCTGGACAGGGATCCGGACGAGCAGTACTTC.

This sequence joins TRBV10-2 and TRBJ2-2, with D tentatively TRBD1 (5 bases). From germline, CDR1 is WSHSY and CDR2 SAAADI. The V end was cut by 7 bases, the J end by 5 bases, with 14 bases between. The CDR3 sequence is 14 residues long. The CDR3 DNA reads as TGCGCCAGCAACCCCACAGGATCTACCGGGGAGCTGTTTTTT. Translation: CASNPTGSTGELFF.

Only a few counts were recorded for this clone. The V and J genes are TRBV5-1 and TRBJ1-3; 7 bases align to TRBD1. The CDR3 is 15 residues long. Germline CDR1 is SGHRS and CDR2 is YFSETQ. V was clipped by 5 bases and J by 4 bases; unmatched bases: 9. The CDR3, as DNA: TGCGCCAGCAGTTCGGAGGGGGCGCGGGGAAACACCATATATTTT. Translation gives CASSSEGARGNTIYF.

The V gene is TRBV1, the J gene TRBJ2-7; the table's TRBD2 call for D was not verified on the DNA. TRBV1 is a recognized pseudogene. CDR3 length: 13 residues. This CDR3 is CTRTRDPTYEQYF. In nucleotides, the CDR3 is TGCACCAGAACCCGGGATCCGACCTACGAGCAGTACTTC.

This clone was seen more than once but under ten times. This chain connects TRBV30 to TRBJ2-7; unclear D gene. Per the germline V gene, CDR1 is GTSNPN and CDR2 is SVGIG (reference sequence). The CDR3 totals 11 residues. V lost 1 base to trimming and J lost 4 bases, with 5 bases between them. CDR3 DNA sequence: TGTGCCTGGAGTGCTGCTTACGAGCAGTACTTC. It specifies CAWSAAYEQYF. Full variable domain (remainder filled in from reference TRBV30 and TRBJ2-7): SQTIHQWPATLVQPVGSPLSLECTVEGTSNPNLYWYRQAAGRGLQLLFYSVGIGQISSEVPQNLSASRPQDRQFILSSKKLLLSDSGFYLCAWSAAYEQYFGPGTRLTVT.

In the case of this clone: Other DNA sequences from this sample encode an identical CDR3 as well. The rearrangement uses TRBV6-5 and TRBJ2-7; 7 nucleotides match TRBD1. The CDR3 covers 12 residues. The V and J ends lost 0 bases and 7 bases, in that order; junction bases with no gene match: 0. Germline CDR1 MNHEY, CDR2 SVGAGI. CDR3 DNA: TGTGCCAGCAGTTACTCGACAGGGGAGCAGTACTTC. This encodes CASSYSTGEQYF.

This rearrangement joins TRBV4-3 to TRBJ2-4, with a weak D call TRBD2 (6 bases). Looked up from germline, CDR1 is LGHNA and CDR2 is YSLEER. The CDR3 is 15 residues long. The V gene lost 4 bases and the J gene lost 4 bases, with 14 bases spanning the gap. For the CDR3, the DNA is TGCGCCAGCAGCCTTGGGACTGGTCCTAAAAACATTCAGTACTTC. It translates to CASSLGTGPKNIQYF.

The rearrangement joins TRBV18 to TRBJ2-5; 8 nucleotides match TRBD1. The V and J ends lost 2 bases and 1 base, in that order; junction bases with no gene match: 6. CDR3 size: 16 residues. In germline, CDR1 is KGHSH, CDR2 LQKENI. CDR3 protein: CASSPFPRGLQETQYF. The CDR3 coding sequence is TGTGCCAGCTCACCATTCCCCAGGGGGCTCCAAGAGACCCAGTACTTC.

The V and J genes are TRBV4-3 and TRBJ2-7; D gene uncertain. CDR3 size: 14 residues. Germline V gene data show CDR1 as LGHNA and CDR2 as YSLEER. V lost 4 bases, J lost 0 bases, and 10 bases lay in between. CDR3 coding DNA: TGCGCCAGCAGCCCCCTTGCCAACTCCTACGAGCAGTACTTC. The encoded protein is CASSPLANSYEQYF.

This sequence joins TRBV7-9 and TRBJ1-2, with D perhaps TRBD1 (5 bases). Between the trimmed V and J ends, which lost 2 bases and 4 bases, there was a span of 11 bases. The CDR3 has 14 residues. The germline V gene encodes CDR1 SEHNR and CDR2 FQNEAQ (reference sequence). The CDR3 DNA is TGTGCCAGCAGCTTATTTGACAGATCCTATGGCTACACCTTC. This codes for CASSLFDRSYGYTF.

The genes are TRBV30 and TRBJ2-1, with D unresolved. The V and J ends lost 1 base and 9 bases respectively, with 7 bases between them. The germline CDR1 and CDR2 sequences are GTSNPN and SVGIG (reference sequence). This CDR3 contains 11 residues. CDR3 sequence (DNA): TGTGCCTGGAGTGCGCGTAGTGAGCAGTTCTTC. Residues: CAWSARSEQFF.

This clone has ten or more counts. V usage is TRBV7-2 and J usage is TRBJ2-7; TRBD2 is a possible D gene (7 bases). Trimming removed 2 bases at V and 0 bases at J, with 14 bases between. CDR3 length: 16 amino acids. The germline V gene encodes CDR1 SGHTA and CDR2 FQGNSA. The chain's CDR3 is CASSLRGGGSSYEQYF. CDR3 nucleotides: TGTGCCAGCAGCTTAAGGGGGGGAGGTAGCTCCTACGAGCAGTACTTC.

This chain joins TRBV30 and TRBJ1-1; D unclear. Trimming took off 7 bases at V and 0 bases at J, with 12 bases between the two ends. Germline CDR1 is GTSNPN and CDR2 is SVGIG (reference sequence). This CDR3 has 13 amino acids. CDR3 in DNA: TGTGCCTCCAAGACCAATATGAACACTGAAGCTTTCTTT. The encoded protein is CASKTNMNTEAFF. The full variable domain, its missing parts supplied by reference TRBV30 and TRBJ1-1, is SQTIHQWPATLVQPVGSPLSLECTVEGTSNPNLYWYRQAAGRGLQLLFYSVGIGQISSEVPQNLSASRPQDRQFILSSKKLLLSDSGFYLCASKTNMNTEAFFGQGTRLTVV.

The table lists this clone with a few counts. The chain has TRBV30 and TRBJ2-6; D might be TRBD2 (6 bases). Germline-derived CDR1 and CDR2 are GTSNPN and SVGIG (reference sequence). The CDR3 length is 16 residues. With 0 bases removed from V and 0 bases from J, the gap between germline ends came to 9 bases. The CDR3 coding sequence is TGTGCCTGGAGTGTACGCGGGGACTCTGGGGCCAACGTCCTGACTTTC. It specifies CAWSVRGDSGANVLTF.

The DNA for the CDR3 is TGTGCCAGCAGTGACCTGGGGGGGCGCGCCTACAATGAGCAGTTCTTC. The encoded protein is CASSDLGGRAYNEQFF. V usage is TRBV6-4 and J usage is TRBJ2-1, with D maybe TRBD2 (7 bases). The CDR3 runs 16 residues. CDR1 and CDR2 (germline): MRHNA, SNTAGT. V was clipped by 2 bases and J by 2 bases, with 13 bases between them.

The sample holds a few counts of this clone. The chain recombines TRBV5-6 with TRBJ2-5; TRBD2 aligns across 11 bases. Germline assignment: CDR1 SGHDT and CDR2 YYEEEE. This CDR3 contains 16 residues. V was pared by 3 bases and J by 1 base, with 5 bases of the junction left unmatched. As DNA, the CDR3 is TGTGCCAGCAGCTCAAAGACTAGCGGGATCCAAGAGACCCAGTACTTC. Translation gives CASSSKTSGIQETQYF.

This clone was picked up many times. Other nucleotide sequences from this sample produce the same CDR3. DNA for the CDR3: TGTGCCAGCAGCTTAGAGTACTTCGGCACAGATACGCAGTATTTT. It codes for CASSLEYFGTDTQYF. The chain joins TRBV7-8 to TRBJ2-3, with D hard to call. Germline loops: CDR1 SGHVS, CDR2 FQNEAQ. The length of the CDR3 is 15 residues. Trimming took off 1 base at V and 1 base at J, with 9 bases between the two ends.

V and J are TRBV2 and TRBJ1-2; D not resolved. Germline V gene lookup returns CDR1 SNHLY and CDR2 FYNNEI. The CDR3 runs to 13 residues. V shed 5 bases and J shed 8 bases, with 15 bases lying between them. The CDR3 loop reads CASSLLEQRGYTF. CDR3 DNA sequence: TGTGCCAGCAGTCTTCTCGAACAAAGGGGCTACACCTTC.

With regard to this clone: A clone one base away is much larger, so this may be a read error. The rearrangement links TRBV6-1 to TRBJ2-7; D remains unclear. Germline CDR1 reads MNHNS; CDR2 reads SASEGT. V gave up 2 bases and J gave up 5 bases, with 10 bases separating them. This CDR3 contains 13 residues. In nucleotides, the CDR3 is TGTGCCAGCAGTGAATGGCAGACCCACGAGCAGTACTTC. It specifies CASSEWQTHEQYF.

This rearrangement joins TRBV18 to TRBJ2-7; 7 bases align to TRBD1. The CDR3 is 15 amino acids. Germline assignment: CDR1 KGHSH and CDR2 LQKENI. J was trimmed by 2 bases and V by 5 bases; bases with no gene match: 9. The chain's CDR3 is CASSGSTGDPYEQYF. In nucleotides, the CDR3 is TGTGCCAGCTCAGGAAGCACAGGGGATCCCTACGAGCAGTACTTC.

This chain joins TRBV15 and TRBJ2-3; D possibly uses TRBD1 or TRBD2 (6 bases each). This CDR3 region has 15 residues. V was pared by 3 bases and J by 4 bases, with 14 bases between. The V gene's germline CDR1 is LNHNV and CDR2 YYDKDF (reference sequence). The CDR3 sequence is CATSRGGRGSDTQYF. The CDR3 coding sequence is TGTGCCACCAGCAGGGGGGGCAGGGGCTCAGATACGCAGTATTTT.

The genes are TRBV19 and TRBJ2-7; tentatively, D is TRBD1 (6 bases). V gave up 8 bases and J gave up 2 bases, with 16 bases separating them. This CDR3 spans 14 amino acids. From germline, CDR1 is LNHDA and CDR2 SQIVND (reference sequence). This CDR3 is CASASGTQPYEQYF. The CDR3, as DNA: TGTGCCAGTGCCTCCGGGACACAGCCCTACGAGCAGTACTTC.

Of note for this clone: A read error may explain this, as a much larger clone is one base away. The chain couples TRBV7-8 to TRBJ2-5; D gene ambiguous. V shed 5 bases and J shed 5 bases, with 6 bases lying between them. The CDR3 loop spans 11 amino acids. Per germline, CDR1 SGHVS and CDR2 FQNEAQ. CDR3 protein: CASSPLETQYF. The CDR3 DNA reads as TGTGCCAGCAGCCCCTTGGAGACCCAGTACTTC.

The sample holds one count of this clone. The CDR3 spells CASSLGGLEQFF. The CDR3 DNA reads TGTGCCAGCAGCTTAGGAGGGCTTGAGCAGTTCTTC. The gene calls are TRBV13 and TRBJ2-1, with D hard to call. Between the trimmed V and J ends, which lost 0 bases and 9 bases, there was a span of 6 bases. Germline V gene data show CDR1 as PRHDT and CDR2 as FYEKMQ (reference sequence). This CDR3 is 12 amino acids long. Supplemented by reference TRBV13 and TRBJ2-1, the full variable domain reads AAGVIQSPRHLIKEKRETATLKCYPIPRHDTVYWYQQGPGQDPQFLISFYEKMQSDKGSIPDRFSAQQFSDYHSELNMSSLELGDSALYFCASSLGGLEQFFGPGTRLTVL.

The V call is TRBV7-9, the J call TRBJ2-5, with D perhaps matching TRBD2 (5 bases). Germline CDR1 and CDR2: SEHNR and FQNEAQ (reference sequence). Trimming shortened V by 3 bases and J by 5 bases, and 13 bases separated the two germline ends. This CDR3 has 14 amino acids. CDR3 sequence (DNA): TGTGCCAGCAGCTTTGAGATCTCGGGGGAGACCCAGTACTTC. Translating gives CASSFEISGETQYF.

This sequence joins TRBV18 and TRBJ2-1; 13 bases match TRBD2. CDR1 and CDR2 from the germline V gene are KGHSH and LQKENI. The CDR3 contains 16 residues. V dropped 4 bases and J dropped 3; count of bases not matched to a gene: 3. The CDR3 region is CASSQTSGRSYNEQFF. CDR3 sequence (DNA): TGTGCCAGCTCACAGACTAGCGGGAGGAGCTACAATGAGCAGTTCTTC.